This T cell receptor (beta chain) was retrieved from a study of CD8 T cells in ankylosing spondylitis. Study-wide findings and caveats: In ankylosing spondylitis blood, a motif of roughly eight highly homologous TCR beta variants appeared characteristic.

Each CDR3 protein gets one entry after TCRdb re-called the 5' RACE reads with MiXCR. The table shows 670,000 or so distinct CDR3 sequences, with roughly 19% occurring only once. This clonotype has more than one count but fewer than ten. Its antigen remains unidentified. V was clipped by 0 bases and J by 0 bases, with 9 bases between them. Germline CDR1 DFQATT, CDR2 SNEGSKA (reference sequence). The CDR3 sequence is 15 residues long. J is TRBJ1-3 and V is TRBV20-1; D ambiguous. The receptor was derived from a male donor with ankylosing spondylitis. Sequencing was carried out using blood, either unsorted or a sorted T cell fraction (not recorded which). The CDR3 here is CSARDGADSGNTIYF. DNA for the CDR3: TGCAGTGCTAGAGATGGCGCCGACTCTGGAAACACCATATATTTT.